This T cell receptor beta chain is from a study of prognosis after radiotherapy for stage I lung cancer (dated by TCRdb to the early 2020s). Study-level background: About 20 stage I NSCLC patients were enrolled in Nanjing, China, between early 2018 and 2019. This study profiled peripheral blood TCR beta repertoires from stage I NSCLC patients before and after stereotactic body radiotherapy and linked the repertoires to distant failure. Squamous cell carcinoma histology was identified in several patients, and adenocarcinoma histology was identified in about a dozen patients. Newly diagnosed primary stage I lung tumors occurred in some 15 patients, and oligometastatic NSCLC after surgical resection of the primary tumor occurred in four or five. The cohort comprised 13 men and five or six women with a median age of nearly 75 years, ranging from roughly 53 to 95 years. After SBRT, distant metastases developed in four of the 19 patients at a median of approximately seven months, while the remaining 15 patients had no significant progression. SBRT was not combined with any concurrent therapy in any patient. Every patient was deemed medically inoperable, approximately eleven because of comorbidities and several because they refused surgery. The study sequenced around 40 blood samples from 20 or so patients, one before and one after SBRT per patient. Image-guided IMRT or VMAT was used to deliver SBRT in 3 to 5 fractions at a biologically effective dose of at least 100 Gy. On the study overall, not on this receptor specifically: After SBRT, the number of unique TCR clones decreased (median about 9,100 before versus several thousand after; Wilcoxon paired P=0.011). No determination of tumor specificity was made for expanded TCR clones. Post-SBRT Shannon entropy and its change from baseline were lower in patients who developed distant metastases; baseline Shannon entropy was not associated with metastases. None of the reported P values were adjusted for multiple comparisons. The study was limited by the small cohort and short follow-up, and independent validation of the study findings is required. Differences by metastasis status were reportedly seen in TRBV and TRBJ usage frequencies, involving two V genes at baseline and, after SBRT, several V genes and two J genes.

This clonotype was observed many times. The antigen it binds to is not known. Per-nucleotide qualities are absent, and no much larger clonotype sits a single base away. All patients had node-negative disease on CT and PET/CT, and none had a history of other malignancies or had previously received chemotherapy or radiotherapy. At each of the two time points, around 6 milliliters of peripheral venous blood were collected into EDTA tubes. PBMCs were isolated by Ficoll-Paque Plus density-gradient centrifugation. Immediately after collection, samples were stored at -80 degrees C until analysis. The TCR beta CDR3 region was amplified from genomic DNA by two rounds of multiplex PCR. The first PCR round used primers specific to each TRBV and TRBJ gene, and the primer sequences were filed in Chinese patent CN105087789A. The second PCR round used universal primers. The Roche High Pure PCR Template Preparation Kit was used to extract genomic DNA from the frozen PBMCs. Libraries were sequenced paired-end with 151 bp reads on an Illumina HiSeq 3000. In the source study's methods: CutAdapt was used to discard raw reads that did not contain the multiplex PCR primer sequences. High-quality paired reads were merged into contigs with PEAR. By aligning each contig to reference sequences, MiXCR assigned the TRB V, D and J gene segments to that contig. To remove sequencing errors, CDR3 sequences were clustered according to base quality and sequence similarity. Diversity was calculated as Shannon entropy divided by the natural log of the number of productive TCR sequences. Clonality was defined as one minus Shannon entropy divided by the natural log of the number of unique clonotypes. The Youden index of ROC curves was used to select progression-free survival cut-offs for repertoire metrics, and analyses were performed in R 3.5.3. Clones were called with MiXCR by TCRdb after fastp trimmed the public reads at Q25, and only in-frame beta chains were retained. Merged by CDR3 protein, the rows form single entries marked with the most common genes and DNA. TCRdb's processing, not the authors' own work, is the source of the V and J calls. Within this sample are 30,000 to 40,000 distinct CDR3 sequences, with less than 45% of them counted one time only. Roughly 17% of the sample is taken by the ten largest.

V was cut back by 4 bases and J by 1 base, leaving a gap of 4 bases between them. Reading from cysteine to phenylalanine, the CDR3 counts 12 amino acids. This entry keeps only the CDR3 DNA: 36 bases, framed from base 1. The germline V gene sets CDR1 to MNHGY and CDR2 to SVAAGI. The source material was PBMCs, sampled before or after stereotactic body radiation therapy (not recorded which). The source is a donor at least 50 years old with non-small cell lung cancer. The rearranged segments are TRBV6-9 and TRBJ2-5; too little of a D gene remains to name it. The DNA sequence reads TGTGCCAGCAGTTCCTTCCAAGAGACCCAGTACTTC. This is translated as CASSSFQETQYF.